One T cell receptor (beta chain) is described in this entry. This clonotype was observed at least ten times. No cognate antigen has been identified for it. Base qualities were left out, and no much larger clone turns up one base away. This sample was sequenced with an Illumina MiSeq. Multiplex PCR with BIOMED2 TRB-A/B primer pools was used to amplify the TRB rearrangements. Two consecutive PCRs added Illumina-compatible adapters and 7-nucleotide sample barcodes to the amplicons. Phusion HS II polymerase was used for all library PCRs. The amplicons were purified from gel with the NucleoSpin Gel and PCR Clean-up kit, measured on Qubit, and combined at 4 nM. Amplicon pool quality was checked on an Agilent 2100 Bioanalyzer before Illumina next-generation sequencing. Per the source publication's procedure: TRB rearrangements were annotated with MiXCR 3.0.8 using the default MiXCR reference library. Non-productive reads and sequences with fewer than 2 reads were excluded, and each unique CDR3 nucleotide sequence counted as one clone. R 3.5.1 was used to calculate clonality, diversity, richness and V-J gene usage. GLIPH2 was used for TCR clustering by CDR3 similarity, and generation probabilities were calculated by OLGA. GLIPH2 clusters were kept only if they contained at least four unique TCR clonotypes found in at least three individuals. The public reads were run again by TCRdb, first through fastp at Q25 and then through MiXCR, and only productive beta chains were kept. For every CDR3 protein sequence, its rows merge into one entry that carries the most common genes and DNA. These V and J calls originate from TCRdb's pipeline instead of the authors' own analysis. This sample comprises thousands of distinct CDR3 sequences, roughly a quarter of them detected only once. Clones ranked in the top ten supply just under 20% of the sample.

TRB repertoires were amplified from 250-500 ng of genomic DNA extracted from blood. This specimen belongs to a study of T and B cells in COVID-19 patients (dated by TCRdb to the early 2020s). About the investigation overall: In this study, adaptive immunity was profiled in COVID-19 patients who either had active infection or had recovered, using TRB and IGH repertoire sequencing of peripheral blood. The recovered cohort included some 18 patients who contributed some 21 samples, and most of those patients had mild to moderate COVID-19 that was managed on an outpatient basis. A median age of roughly 34 years was recorded in the recovered cohort versus approximately 70 years in the active-infection cohort. Of the approximately 19 patients in the active-infection cohort, about a dozen were critically ill and needed mechanical ventilation or ECMO. Comorbidities linked to unfavorable COVID-19 outcome were present in about 90% of the roughly 20 patients in the active-infection cohort. Over 8.3 million TCR sequences were analysed in a TCR and BCR sequence repository that covered about 40 patients and under 75 time points. Because samples were available both during active disease and after recovery, a couple of patients were counted in both the recovered and the active cohorts. An age-matched reference group of 39 healthy donors negative for COVID-19 antibodies was used as the comparison for repertoire analyses. As many as 9 follow-up blood samples were collected from each patient, and in some individuals these samples spanned different disease stages. The research as a whole found: Few blood samples were available from mildly ill patients while symptoms were present, and early samples from severe cases were likewise scarce. Patients with COVID-19 were reported to show strongly skewed TRBV/TRBJ gene usage. Specific T cell subsets (CD4+/Treg/CD8+) and sorted SARS-CoV-2-responsive or tetramer+ T cells had not yet been sequenced, and the corresponding sequencing experiments were ongoing. The size of the cohort was considered insufficient for assessing HLA contributions to COVID-19 susceptibility or severity. A total of 2,331 TCR clusters were exclusive to the recovered cohort, and about 31 of those clusters were low-pGen clusters. TRB repertoires were found to be highly clonal in active COVID-19, whereas diversity and richness at recovery were found to rise above healthy donor levels. It was stated that prospective validation of the reported TCR clusters was required before the clusters could be put to clinical use.

The germline V gene provides CDR1 SGHRS and CDR2 YFSETQ. The CDR3 numbers 16 residues from cysteine through phenylalanine. The kept DNA is CDR3 alone, 48 bases in frame from the first base. A distance of 17 bases separates the germline ends of V and J, which lose 3 bases and 3 bases respectively. The specimen sequenced was blood. The chain was built from TRBV5-1 and TRBJ2-3; a tentative D match to TRBD2 spans 6 bases. The receptor's source is a human donor with active COVID-19. The CDR3 in this case is CASSSDLLGGTDTQYF. The sequence in DNA is TGCGCCAGCAGCTCGGACCTCTTGGGGGGAACAGATACGCAGTATTTT. Outside the CDR3, residues come from the reference TRBV5-1 and TRBJ2-3 proteins, so the full variable domain is: KAGVTQTPRYLIKTRGQQVTLSCSPISGHRSVSWYQQTPGQGLQFLFEYFSETQRNKGNFPGRFSGRQFSNSRSEMNVSTLELGDSALYLCASSSDLLGGTDTQYFGPGTRLTVL.